This TCR beta chain derives from a study of cytomegalovirus exposure and HLA in healthy donors. Study as a whole: The platform used for the approximately 120 validation repertoires matched that of the approximately 640 first-cohort repertoires, a later analysis reported. Study observations and caveats: First-cohort TCR clusters tended to co-occur in the roughly 120 validation repertoires, a later analysis found. A few CMV-associated chains were confirmed in vitro to be specific for CMV antigens.

The CDR3 loop spans 10 amino acids. Looked up from germline, CDR1 is DFQATT and CDR2 is SNEGSKA (reference sequence). Trimming took off 7 bases at V and 6 bases at J, with 7 bases between the two ends. Assay used: immunoSEQ multiplex PCR; TCRdb lists only in-frame clones, some missing. The profile shows about 160,000 clones, about 86% of them singletons. Turning to this clone: What it binds is not known.

V usage is TRBV20-1 and J usage is TRBJ1-5, with a possible D match to TRBD1 (5 bases). This TCR came from a woman under 40 in good health and CMV-seronegative. The sample was PBMCs. CDR3 protein: CSVRGQPQHF. In nucleotides, the CDR3 is TGCAGTGTGAGGGGTCAGCCCCAGCATTTT.